This T cell receptor beta chain derives from a study of blood T cell repertoires in COVID-19. Study information: Sample material is recorded as cDNA or gDNA derived from T cells, B-cell-depleted T cells, or PBMCs.

Sequencing used immunoSEQ multiplex PCR; TCRdb keeps in-frame clones, though not all of them. In the table there are about 15,000 clones, around nine tenths of which are singletons. CDR3 length: 19 residues. CDR1 ENHRY and CDR2 SYGVKD come from the germline V gene. Germline trimming cut 4 bases from V and 4 bases from J; bases unmatched to any gene: 11. The TCR originated in a woman in her seventies in a cohort sampled during active or convalescent COVID-19. The V and J genes are TRBV10-3 and TRBJ2-6; 12 nucleotides align to TRBD1. The sequenced sample was peripheral blood. CDR3 in DNA: TGTGCCATCAGTGGACTTCCGGGACAGGGGGCACTCGGGGCCAACGTCCTGACTTTC. It yields the protein CAISGLPGQGALGANVLTF.